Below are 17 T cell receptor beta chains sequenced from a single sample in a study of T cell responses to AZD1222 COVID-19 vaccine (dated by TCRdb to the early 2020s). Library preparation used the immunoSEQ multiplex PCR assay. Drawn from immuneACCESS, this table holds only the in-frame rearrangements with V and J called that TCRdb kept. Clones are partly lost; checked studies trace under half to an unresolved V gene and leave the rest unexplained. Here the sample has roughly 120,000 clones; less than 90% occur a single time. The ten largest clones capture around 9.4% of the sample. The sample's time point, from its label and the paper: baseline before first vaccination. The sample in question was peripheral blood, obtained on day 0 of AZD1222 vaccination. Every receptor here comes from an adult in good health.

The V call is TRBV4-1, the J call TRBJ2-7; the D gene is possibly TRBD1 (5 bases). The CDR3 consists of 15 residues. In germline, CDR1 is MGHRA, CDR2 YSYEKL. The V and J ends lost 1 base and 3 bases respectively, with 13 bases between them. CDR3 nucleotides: TGCGCCAGCAGCCAAGGAGTAGGGGAAGGCTACGAGCAGTACTTC. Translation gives CASSQGVGEGYEQYF.

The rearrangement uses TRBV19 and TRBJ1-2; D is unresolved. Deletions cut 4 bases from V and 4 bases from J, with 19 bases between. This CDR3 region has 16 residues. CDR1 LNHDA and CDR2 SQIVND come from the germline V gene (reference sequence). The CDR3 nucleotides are TGTGCCAGTAGTAACCTTTTGAGGCAGCCGTCCTATGGCTACACCTTC. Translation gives CASSNLLRQPSYGYTF.

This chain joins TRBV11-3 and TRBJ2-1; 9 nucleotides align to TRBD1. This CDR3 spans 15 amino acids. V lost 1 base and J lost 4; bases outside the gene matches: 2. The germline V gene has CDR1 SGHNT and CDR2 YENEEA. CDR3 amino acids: CASSLVGQGYNEQFF. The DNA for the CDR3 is TGTGCCAGCAGCTTAGTCGGACAGGGGTACAATGAGCAGTTCTTC.

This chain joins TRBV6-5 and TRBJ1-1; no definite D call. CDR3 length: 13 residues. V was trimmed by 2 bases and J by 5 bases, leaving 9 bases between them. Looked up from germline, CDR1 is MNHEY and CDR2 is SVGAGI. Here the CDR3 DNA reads TGTGCCAGCAGTTACAGGGTTGTTACTGAAGCTTTCTTT. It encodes CASSYRVVTEAFF.

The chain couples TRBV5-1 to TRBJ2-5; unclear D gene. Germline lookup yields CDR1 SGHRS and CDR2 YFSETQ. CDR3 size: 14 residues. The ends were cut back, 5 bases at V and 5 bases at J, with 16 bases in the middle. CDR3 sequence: CASRSSLTRETQYF. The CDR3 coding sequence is TGCGCCAGCAGGTCAAGCCTCACTCGCGAGACCCAGTACTTC.

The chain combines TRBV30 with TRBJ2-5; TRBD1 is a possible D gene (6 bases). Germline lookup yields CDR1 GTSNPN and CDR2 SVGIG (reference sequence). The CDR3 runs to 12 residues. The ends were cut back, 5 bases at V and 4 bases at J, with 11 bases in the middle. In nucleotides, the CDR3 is TGTGCCTGGTCTGGGGGCGGAGAGACCCAGTACTTC. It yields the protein CAWSGGGETQYF.

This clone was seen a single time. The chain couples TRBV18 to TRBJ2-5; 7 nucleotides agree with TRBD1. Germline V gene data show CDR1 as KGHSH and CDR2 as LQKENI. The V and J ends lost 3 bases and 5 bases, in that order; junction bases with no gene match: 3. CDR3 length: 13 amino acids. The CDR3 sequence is CASSPGQRETQYF. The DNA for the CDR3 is TGTGCCAGCTCACCGGGACAGAGGGAGACCCAGTACTTC.

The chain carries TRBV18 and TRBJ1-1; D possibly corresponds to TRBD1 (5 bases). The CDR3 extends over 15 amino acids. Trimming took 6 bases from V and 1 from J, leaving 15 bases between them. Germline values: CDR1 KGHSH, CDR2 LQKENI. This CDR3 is CASSPWGGRNTEAFF. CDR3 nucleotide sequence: TGTGCCAGCTCCCCCTGGGGGGGGAGGAACACTGAAGCTTTCTTT.

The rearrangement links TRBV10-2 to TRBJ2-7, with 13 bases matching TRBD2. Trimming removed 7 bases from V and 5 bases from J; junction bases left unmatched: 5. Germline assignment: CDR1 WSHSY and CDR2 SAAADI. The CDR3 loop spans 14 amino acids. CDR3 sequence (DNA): TGCGCCAGCACTCCACTAGCGGGAGGGAACGAGCAGTACTTC. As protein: CASTPLAGGNEQYF.

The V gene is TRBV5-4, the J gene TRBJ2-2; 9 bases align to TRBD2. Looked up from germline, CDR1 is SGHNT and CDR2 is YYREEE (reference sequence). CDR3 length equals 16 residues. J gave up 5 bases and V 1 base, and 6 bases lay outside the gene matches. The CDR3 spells CASSLNRLAGTGELFF. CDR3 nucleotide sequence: TGTGCCAGCAGCTTGAATCGCCTAGCGGGGACCGGGGAGCTGTTTTTT. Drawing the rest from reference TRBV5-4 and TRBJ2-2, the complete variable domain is ETGVTQSPTHLIKTRGQQVTLRCSSQSGHNTVSWYQQALGQGPQFIFQYYREEENGRGNFPPRFSGLQFPNYSSELNVNALELDDSALYLCASSLNRLAGTGELFFGEGSRLTVL.

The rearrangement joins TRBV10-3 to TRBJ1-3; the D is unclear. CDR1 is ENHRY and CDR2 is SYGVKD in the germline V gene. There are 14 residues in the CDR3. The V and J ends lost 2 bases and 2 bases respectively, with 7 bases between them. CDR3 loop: CAISEEVTGNTIYF. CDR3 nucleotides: TGTGCCATCAGTGAGGAAGTTACTGGAAACACCATATATTTT.

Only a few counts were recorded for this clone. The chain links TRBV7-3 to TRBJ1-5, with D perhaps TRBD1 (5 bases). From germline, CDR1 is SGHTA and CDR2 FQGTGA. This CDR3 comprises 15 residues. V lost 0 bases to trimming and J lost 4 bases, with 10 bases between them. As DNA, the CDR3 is TGTGCCAGCAGCTTAACGGGGCGGTTGAATCAGCCCCAGCATTTT. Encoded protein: CASSLTGRLNQPQHF.

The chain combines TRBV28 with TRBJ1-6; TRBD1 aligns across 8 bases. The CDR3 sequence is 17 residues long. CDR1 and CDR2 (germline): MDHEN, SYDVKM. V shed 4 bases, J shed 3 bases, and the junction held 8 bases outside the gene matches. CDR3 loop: CASSSPGQAGYNSPLHF. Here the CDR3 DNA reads TGTGCCAGCAGTTCGCCGGGACAGGCTGGCTATAATTCACCCCTCCACTTT.

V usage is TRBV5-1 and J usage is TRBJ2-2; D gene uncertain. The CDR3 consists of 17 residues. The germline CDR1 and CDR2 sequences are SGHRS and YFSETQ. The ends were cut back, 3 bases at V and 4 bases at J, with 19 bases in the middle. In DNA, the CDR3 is TGCGCCAGCAGCTGGGCCCCTAGGAGTCCGGGCACCGGGGAGCTGTTTTTT. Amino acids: CASSWAPRSPGTGELFF.

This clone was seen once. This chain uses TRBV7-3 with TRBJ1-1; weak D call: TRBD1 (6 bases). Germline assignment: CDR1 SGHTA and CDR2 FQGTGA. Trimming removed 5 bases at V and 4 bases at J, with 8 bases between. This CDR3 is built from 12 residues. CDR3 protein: CASSQGGTEAFF. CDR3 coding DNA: TGTGCCAGCAGCCAAGGGGGCACTGAAGCTTTCTTT.

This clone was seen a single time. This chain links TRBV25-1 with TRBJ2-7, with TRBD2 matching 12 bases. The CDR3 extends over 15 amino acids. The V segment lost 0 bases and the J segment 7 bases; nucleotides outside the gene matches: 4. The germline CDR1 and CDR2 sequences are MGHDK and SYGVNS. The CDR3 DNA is TGTGCCAGCAGTGAATACCTACTAGCGGGAGGTGAGCAGTACTTC. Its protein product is CASSEYLLAGGEQYF.

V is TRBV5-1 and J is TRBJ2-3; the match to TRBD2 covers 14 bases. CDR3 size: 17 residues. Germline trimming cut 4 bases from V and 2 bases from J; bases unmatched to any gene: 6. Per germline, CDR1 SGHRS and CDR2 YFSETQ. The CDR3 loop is CASSPPGLAGATDTQYF. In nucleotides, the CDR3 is TGCGCCAGCAGCCCACCGGGACTAGCGGGGGCCACAGATACGCAGTATTTT.